This record covers a single T cell receptor beta chain. The target antigen is unknown. Several immunoSEQ plates received, in even portions, the genomic DNA of each subset. The repertoire was sequenced with immunoSEQ multiplex PCR; TCRdb's copy has only in-frame clones and lacks some. The sample yields a few million clones, approximately 94% seen once. The record originates from a study of shared clonotypes between healthy human individuals. Regarding the study as a whole: Collection of samples was limited to blood; tissue repertoires likely differ. Represented diversity, genetic and exposure-history alike, was limited by few donors.

Trimming took off 0 bases at V and 8 bases at J, with 18 bases between the two ends. Germline V CDR1 and CDR2: SGHRS, YFSETQ. The CDR3 sequence is 16 residues long. The investigators split CD4+ cells into a CD45RA+ naive subset and a CD45RA-negative memory subset. The chain has TRBV5-1 and TRBJ2-1; D could derive from TRBD1 or TRBD2 (6 bases each). Sequenced sample: naive CD4+ T cells sorted from blood. Subset: CD45RA+ positively selected. This sequence was found in a man younger than 35 in good health. The CDR3 spells CASSLDGGRGADEQFF. CDR3 sequence (DNA): TGCGCCAGCAGCTTGGACGGGGGCAGGGGCGCCGATGAGCAGTTCTTC.